These 18 T cell receptor beta chains originate from one sample sequenced in a study of regulatory T cells in long-lasting Graves disease. Described time point: persistent/refractory GD, antithyroid drugs over 5 years with positive TRAb. Generation of the TCR library employed RNA extracted from PBMCs. The TCR beta library used iRepertoire HTBI primers with Arm-PCR amplification of CDR3. TCRdb re-analysed the multiplex PCR reads in MiXCR, keeping a single row per CDR3 protein. Here the sample spans 500,000 to 800,000 distinct CDR3 sequences, 25% to 30% being singletons. Sequences were derived from peripheral blood mononuclear cells (PBMCs), sampled when the disease was refractory, from a patient treated with antithyroid drugs. Source of these receptors: a female donor with Graves disease.

This clonotype was counted only a few times. The chain is built from TRBV11-2 and TRBJ1-4; D is uncertain. Looked up from germline, CDR1 is SGHAT and CDR2 is FQNNGV. The CDR3 is made up of 16 amino acids. The V and J ends lost 6 bases and 5 bases respectively, with 19 bases between them. Here the CDR3 DNA reads TGTGCCAGCAGAAACGTCCCCGGGCCGCCCAATGAAAAACTGTTTTTT. Protein: CASRNVPGPPNEKLFF.

Many counts were recorded for this clonotype. CDR3 sequence: CASSFRYEQYF. The CDR3 DNA is TGTGCCAGCAGCTTTAGGTACGAGCAGTACTTC. The chain employs TRBV11-2 and TRBJ2-7; D is uncertain. The V and J ends lost 3 bases and 4 bases respectively, with 4 bases between them. CDR1 is SGHAT and CDR2 is FQNNGV in the germline V gene. The CDR3 covers 11 residues.

Ten or more counts support this clonotype. The rearrangement joins TRBV28 to TRBJ1-5, with 7 positions matching TRBD1. Germline V gene data show CDR1 as MDHEN and CDR2 as SYDVKM. The junction had 3 bases not matched to a gene; V was cut back by 8 bases and J by 2 bases. The length of the CDR3 is 13 residues. The CDR3 DNA follows: TGTGCCAGCGAAGACAGGGGCAATCAGCCCCAGCATTTT. Its translation is CASEDRGNQPQHF. The whole variable domain, filled in from reference TRBV28 and TRBJ1-5, reads DVKVTQSSRYLVKRTGEKVFLECVQDMDHENMFWYRQDPGLGLRLIYFSYDVKMKEKGDIPEGYSVSREKKERFSLILESASTNQTSMYLCASEDRGNQPQHFGDGTRLSIL.

The genes are TRBV5-5 and TRBJ2-7; TRBD1 agrees at 9 bases. The V segment lost 2 bases and the J segment 0 bases; nucleotides outside the gene matches: 9. CDR1 SGHKS and CDR2 YYEKEE come from the germline V gene (reference sequence). The CDR3 covers 17 residues. The CDR3 sequence: CASSFPGQGPYSYEQYF. Written as DNA, the CDR3 is TGTGCCAGCAGCTTCCCGGGACAGGGCCCCTACTCCTACGAGCAGTACTTC.

This clonotype has only a few counts. Relative to the germline gene, one junction end is altered; a read error may explain this. This chain joins TRBV10-3 and TRBJ1-2; a possible D gene is TRBD1 (6 bases). CDR1 is ENHRY and CDR2 is SYGVKD in the germline V gene. This CDR3 contains 15 residues. CDR3 in amino acids: CASSYSRGGPDGYTF. CDR3 bases: TGTGCCAGCAGTTACTCGAGGGGGGGGCCGGATGGCTACACCTTC.

This clonotype was observed once. A read error may be the cause here, since a much bigger clone is one base away. The chain uses TRBV27 and TRBJ2-7; 9 nucleotides align to TRBD1. The CDR3 spans 16 residues. Germline lookup yields CDR1 MNHEY and CDR2 SMNVEV (reference sequence). The J segment lost 0 bases and the V segment lost 6 bases, leaving 9 bases of the junction unmatched. In nucleotides, the CDR3 is TGTGCCAGCAGAACCCCGACAGGGGGGAGCTCCTACGAGCAGTACTTC. Translating it yields CASRTPTGGSSYEQYF.

This chain connects TRBV5-6 to TRBJ1-1, with D possibly TRBD1 on 6 matching bases. Trimming removed 3 bases at V and 11 bases at J, with 14 bases between. Germline V lookup: CDR1 SGHDT, CDR2 YYEEEE. This CDR3 has 12 amino acids. Here the CDR3 reads CASSWGRRGAFF. For the CDR3, the DNA is TGTGCCAGCAGCTGGGGCCGGAGGGGGGCTTTCTTT.

V usage is TRBV2 and J usage is TRBJ2-3; D is possibly TRBD1 (6 bases). The CDR3 is 17 residues long. Trimming left V 0 bases short and J 4 bases short, with 17 bases between. The germline gives CDR1 SNHLY, CDR2 FYNNEI. The CDR3 loop reads CASSEAQTGFYPDTQYF. CDR3 bases: TGTGCCAGCAGTGAAGCGCAGACAGGCTTTTACCCAGATACGCAGTATTTT.

The V call is TRBV12-3 or TRBV12-4, the J call TRBJ1-2; no clear D. The V and J ends lost 1 base and 4 bases respectively, with 13 bases between them. The CDR3 totals 15 residues. CDR3 bases: TGTGCCAGCAGTTTAGAAGCCCTGGGAGTCTATGGCTACACCTTC. Its protein is CASSLEALGVYGYTF.

The chain couples TRBV7-6 to TRBJ1-1; D ambiguous. V shed 2 bases and J shed 1 base, with 11 bases lying between them. CDR1 is SGHVS and CDR2 is FNYEAQ in the germline V gene. The CDR3 spans 15 residues. The CDR3 region has the DNA TGTGCCAGCAGCTTATGGGCAGGCCCGAACACTGAAGCTTTCTTT. Encoded protein: CASSLWAGPNTEAFF.

The chain is built from TRBV5-1 and TRBJ1-1; no clear D. Germline CDR1 is SGHRS and CDR2 is YFSETQ. This CDR3 has 15 amino acids. Trimming cost V 4 bases and J 1 base, with 14 bases left between them. The CDR3 loop is CASSPFAGPNTEAFF. The DNA for the CDR3 is TGCGCCAGCAGCCCATTTGCCGGGCCGAACACTGAAGCTTTCTTT.

The CDR3 protein is CASSFVDSYEQYF. CDR3 DNA: TGTGCCAGCAGCTTCGTGGACAGCTACGAGCAGTACTTC. The chain combines TRBV7-2 with TRBJ2-7; D possibly corresponds to TRBD1 (6 bases). CDR1 and CDR2 from the germline V gene are SGHTA and FQGNSA. This CDR3 spans 13 amino acids. The germline V and J ends were trimmed by 3 bases and 3 bases, with 9 bases remaining between them.

The V call is TRBV27, the J call TRBJ1-5; possibly TRBD1 for D (6 bases). Germline CDR1 is MNHEY and CDR2 is SMNVEV (reference sequence). Deletions cut 5 bases from V and 0 bases from J, with 20 bases between. The CDR3 contains 18 residues. This CDR3 reads CASSPEVGGSYSNQPQHF. The CDR3 bases are TGTGCCAGCAGTCCAGAAGTCGGGGGCTCGTATAGCAATCAGCCCCAGCATTTT.

A single count supports this clonotype. The chain uses TRBV11-2 and TRBJ2-4; D is undetermined. The V and J ends lost 6 bases and 0 bases respectively, with 6 bases between them. CDR1 and CDR2 (germline): SGHAT, FQNNGV. The CDR3 is 13 amino acids. The CDR3 protein is CASRPLAKNIQYF. The CDR3 nucleotides read TGTGCCAGCAGACCCCTAGCCAAAAACATTCAGTACTTC.

The V gene is TRBV11-2, the J gene TRBJ2-5; TRBD2 matches at 11 bases. CDR3 length equals 16 residues. The V gene's germline CDR1 is SGHAT and CDR2 FQNNGV. Unmatched junction bases numbered 4, after V lost 3 bases and J lost 1 base. Written as DNA, the CDR3 is TGTGCCAGCAGCTTTATCCTAGCGGGAGGCCAAGAGACCCAGTACTTC. Amino acid sequence: CASSFILAGGQETQYF.

The chain recombines TRBV30 with TRBJ1-2; a weak D match, TRBD1 (5 bases). Germline V gives CDR1 GTSNPN, CDR2 SVGIG (reference sequence). Trimming removed 2 bases from V and 3 bases from J, with 10 bases in between. This CDR3 comprises 13 residues. The CDR3 DNA sequence: TGTGCCTGGAGTCACGGGACGGACTATGGCTACACCTTC. Translated: CAWSHGTDYGYTF.

The sample holds one count of this clonotype. CDR3 coding DNA: TGTGCCAGCAGTTTATTTGCCAATTACAGGGGGCTAGACTACGAGCAGTACTTC. This sequence encodes CASSLFANYRGLDYEQYF. V gene TRBV27 combines with J gene TRBJ2-7, with 9 bases that match TRBD1. This CDR3 region has 18 residues. V was pared by 1 base and J by 3 bases, with 13 bases of the junction left unmatched. Per germline, CDR1 MNHEY and CDR2 SMNVEV (reference sequence).

The rearrangement uses TRBV9 and TRBJ2-2, with 11 bases aligning to TRBD2. This CDR3 is 16 amino acids long. J lost 4 bases, V lost 0 bases, and 2 bases had no gene match. Germline CDR1 and CDR2: SGDLS and YYNGEE. CDR3 protein: CASSVGLAGITGELFF. In DNA, the CDR3 is TGTGCCAGCAGCGTAGGACTAGCGGGAATCACCGGGGAGCTGTTTTTT.